Below, one T cell receptor beta chain is given with its context. The antigen remains unidentified. CDR3 length: 12 residues. V lost 6 bases, J lost 11 bases, and 17 bases lay in between. The source of the sample is a study of Graves' ophthalmopathy and Graves' hyperthyroidism. Study-wide context: Ophthalmopathy absent within 18 months of follow-up marked hyperthyroidism as stable. Notes on the study in general: Ophthalmopathy progression was predicted by the model at about 69% sensitivity and 72% to 80% specificity.

The authors amplified TCR beta CDR3 regions, and they did so from RNA transcripts for repertoire sequencing. The first round was an RT-PCR with HTBI primers, and the second round was a multiplex PCR. Each CDR3 protein is one row after TCRdb ran MiXCR on the multiplex PCR reads. The table has roughly 600,000 distinct CDR3 sequences, 35% to 40% seen once. None of the included patients had other autoimmune diseases, uncontrolled infections, pregnancy or lactation, as these led to exclusion. Reliance was placed on clinical symptoms, serum thyroxine, TRAb, thyroid ultrasound and orbital computed tomography for diagnosis.

The TCR comes from an adult man with Graves' hyperthyroidism. The chain combines TRBV12-3 or TRBV12-4 with TRBJ2-7; D tentatively fits TRBD1 or TRBD2 (6 bases each). The sample taken for sequencing was peripheral blood or thyroid tissue (not recorded which). The CDR3 DNA sequence: TGTGCCAGCAGAGGGGGAGGAGGGGCCGAGTACTTC. This encodes CASRGGGGAEYF.